Listed here is a single T cell receptor beta chain. Clones were sequenced by immunoSEQ multiplex PCR, and TCRdb holds only the in-frame ones, with some missing. The sample contains more than 65,000 clones, roughly 85% of which appear only once. The V and J ends lost 5 bases and 7 bases respectively, with 17 bases between them. Looked up from germline, CDR1 is MDHEN and CDR2 is SYDVKM. The CDR3 has 15 amino acids. This sample was taken from a study of OX40 agonist ivuxolimab in advanced cancers. About the study: Partial responses were achieved by three patients: one hepatocellular carcinoma, two cutaneous melanoma.

The specimen was CD4+ or CD8+ T cells sorted from blood, collected in a trial of the OX40 agonist ivuxolimab. The receptor was derived from an adult with an advanced solid tumor such as melanoma, head and neck, liver or kidney cancer. The V and J genes are TRBV28 and TRBJ1-4; weak D call: TRBD1 (5 bases). CDR3 DNA: TGTGCCAGCAGTCCCGGACAATACGGTGCTGAAAAACTGTTTTTT. Its protein product is CASSPGQYGAEKLFF.